What follows are 26 T cell receptor beta chains derived from one specimen sequenced in a study of blood T cell repertoires in COVID-19. The assay was immunoSEQ multiplex PCR, and TCRdb's table has in-frame clones only and misses some. Here the sample spans some 150,000 clones, about 77% being singletons. The sequencing input was peripheral blood. Receptor source: a woman between 45 and 65 years old with active or convalescent COVID-19.

This chain links TRBV7-8 with TRBJ1-2, with D possibly being TRBD1 (6 bases). This CDR3 has 15 residues. Trimming took off 4 bases at V and 8 bases at J, with 20 bases between the two ends. Germline CDR1 reads SGHVS; CDR2 reads FQNEAQ. The CDR3 nucleotides are TGTGCCAGCAGCTCCCAACCCGGGACATTAAAGGGCTACACCTTC. Translation: CASSSQPGTLKGYTF.

This clone occurred a few times. The chain is built from TRBV5-1 and TRBJ2-2; perhaps TRBD1 as D (5 bases). Germline CDR1 is SGHRS and CDR2 is YFSETQ. V lost 3 bases, J lost 2 bases, and 11 bases lay in between. CDR3 size: 15 residues. CDR3 DNA sequence: TGCGCCAGCAGCTATGGCGACAGTAACACCGGGGAGCTGTTTTTT. This encodes CASSYGDSNTGELFF.

This clone was detected only a few times. This CDR3 reads CASSYRQGVHEQYF. The DNA for the CDR3 is TGTGCCAGCAGTTACAGACAGGGGGTCCACGAGCAGTACTTC. This chain connects TRBV6-2 or TRBV6-3 to TRBJ2-7; 9 bases are a match to TRBD1. The germline V gene has CDR1 MNHEY and CDR2 SVGEGT. V lost 2 bases, J lost 5 bases, and 4 bases stayed unmatched. This CDR3 comprises 14 residues.

The chain links TRBV7-3 to TRBJ2-3; TRBD2 might be the D (6 bases). Germline V lookup: CDR1 SGHTA, CDR2 FQGTGA. The CDR3 covers 15 residues. V was shortened by 4 bases and J by 1 base, with 12 bases between the two germline ends. In DNA form, the CDR3 reads TGTGCCAGCAGCTCGCCGACTAGGGGCACAGATACGCAGTATTTT. Protein sequence: CASSSPTRGTDTQYF.

This clone has a single count. This chain joins TRBV9 and TRBJ2-3; 7 positions agree with TRBD1. The CDR3 covers 20 residues. V lost 4 bases to trimming and J lost 3 bases; unmatched junction nucleotides: 23. Per germline, CDR1 SGDLS and CDR2 YYNGEE. CDR3 sequence reads: CASSPRQGRDQRLTTDTQYF. The CDR3 DNA sequence: TGTGCCAGCAGCCCCCGACAGGGAAGAGACCAGAGGCTCACAACAGATACGCAGTATTTT.

The chain recombines TRBV9 with TRBJ1-2, with a tentative D call TRBD1 (5 bases). V was shortened by 4 bases and J by 4 bases, with 17 bases between the two germline ends. From germline, CDR1 is SGDLS and CDR2 YYNGEE. The CDR3 totals 15 residues. The CDR3 loop reads CASSFGRGTSYGYTF. The CDR3, as DNA: TGTGCCAGCAGCTTCGGGAGGGGAACGAGCTATGGCTACACCTTC.

V and J are TRBV15 and TRBJ2-1; 11 nucleotides agree with TRBD2. Germline assignment: CDR1 LNHNV and CDR2 YYDKDF (reference sequence). The CDR3 length is 19 residues. Trimming cost V 1 base and J 0 bases; bases outside gene matches: 8. Here the CDR3 reads CATSRGASGGPRSYNEQFF. For the CDR3, the DNA is TGTGCCACCAGCAGAGGCGCTAGCGGGGGGCCCCGCTCCTACAATGAGCAGTTCTTC.

There are many counts of this clone. V and J are TRBV10-1 and TRBJ2-7; 10 nucleotides line up with TRBD2. Germline-derived CDR1 and CDR2 are WNHNN and SYGVQD (reference sequence). The CDR3 consists of 21 residues. The trim removed 0 bases at V and 1 base at J, leaving 18 bases unmatched. The CDR3 sequence is CASSESRWCVQREGRSYEQYF. DNA of the CDR3: TGCGCCAGCAGTGAGTCGAGGTGGTGTGTGCAGCGGGAGGGCCGGTCCTACGAGCAGTACTTC.

The rearrangement links TRBV25-1 to TRBJ2-7; D gene uncertain. The germline gives CDR1 MGHDK, CDR2 SYGVNS. The CDR3 spans 11 residues. The V end was cut by 5 bases, the J end by 1 base, with 3 bases between. The CDR3 nucleotides read TGTGCCAGCAGTCAATCCTACGAGCAGTACTTC. Protein sequence: CASSQSYEQYF.

This chain links TRBV28 with TRBJ1-1; maybe TRBD1 (5 bases). V was trimmed by 3 bases and J by 6 bases, leaving 26 bases between them. Germline assignment: CDR1 MDHEN and CDR2 SYDVKM. The CDR3 runs 18 residues. In DNA, the CDR3 is TGTGCCAGCAGTTTCACATTTGGACATTTGGACCTTAACGCTGAAGCTTTCTTT. The encoded protein is CASSFTFGHLDLNAEAFF.

Worth noting for this clone: At one boundary the junction diverges from the germline segment, which might be a read error. The rearrangement joins TRBV30 to TRBJ2-3; 12 bases agree with TRBD2. CDR1 is GTSNPN and CDR2 is SVGIG in the germline V gene (reference sequence). This CDR3 is 14 amino acids long. This CDR3 is CAWKTSGSTDTQYF. As DNA, the CDR3 is TGTGCCTGGAAGACTAGCGGGAGCACCGATACGCAGTATTTT.

The gene calls are TRBV27 and TRBJ1-6; D remains ambiguous. Germline CDR1 is MNHEY and CDR2 is SMNVEV (reference sequence). Trimming pared 5 bases from V and 10 bases from J, leaving 12 bases between. The CDR3 length is 13 residues. CDR3 sequence: CASSISGFSPLHF. In nucleotides, the CDR3 is TGTGCCAGCAGTATCTCCGGGTTCTCACCCCTCCACTTT.

This rearrangement joins TRBV11-1 to TRBJ2-4; D remains unclear. The V gene's germline CDR1 is SGHAT and CDR2 FQDESV (reference sequence). The CDR3 extends over 16 amino acids. V gave up 4 bases and J gave up 0 bases, with 13 bases separating them. CDR3 region: CASSSRHSLAKNIQYF. The CDR3 DNA sequence: TGTGCCAGCAGCTCAAGACACAGTTTAGCCAAAAACATTCAGTACTTC.

This clone came up once. The chain uses TRBV28 and TRBJ2-1, with TRBD1 matching 9 bases. V was pared by 6 bases and J by 3 bases, with 6 bases of the junction left unmatched. The CDR3 is 15 residues long. Germline V gives CDR1 MDHEN, CDR2 SYDVKM. In nucleotides, the CDR3 is TGTGCCAGCAGCACCCGGGACAGGGTCTACAATGAGCAGTTCTTC. This sequence encodes CASSTRDRVYNEQFF.

The rearrangement joins TRBV25-1 to TRBJ1-2; 10 positions agree with TRBD1. CDR1 is MGHDK and CDR2 is SYGVNS in the germline V gene. With V trimmed by 3 bases and J by 6 bases, 13 bases remained unmatched. The CDR3 is 17 residues long. The CDR3 spells CASSERPGTGVHNGYTF. The CDR3 DNA is TGTGCCAGCAGTGAGAGGCCCGGGACAGGGGTTCATAATGGCTACACCTTC.

This clone was detected a few times. The gene calls are TRBV27 and TRBJ1-1; D call uncertain. V lost 4 bases to trimming and J lost 1 base, with 7 bases between them. The CDR3 runs 13 residues. Germline loops: CDR1 MNHEY, CDR2 SMNVEV (reference sequence). The CDR3 bases are TGTGCCAGCAGTTCGACACGGAACACTGAAGCTTTCTTT. Amino acids: CASSSTRNTEAFF.

This clone occurred a few times. This chain joins TRBV28 and TRBJ1-6; D remains ambiguous. The CDR3 has 15 amino acids. Germline values: CDR1 MDHEN, CDR2 SYDVKM. V gave up 6 bases and J gave up 10 bases, with 19 bases separating them. The CDR3 is CASSPAGATGSPLHF. The CDR3 bases are TGTGCCAGCAGCCCCGCGGGCGCGACTGGGTCACCCCTCCACTTT.

This sequence joins TRBV7-2 and TRBJ2-5; 12 bases are a match to TRBD2. Trimming took 2 bases from V and 9 from J; bases not matched to a gene: 16. The V gene's germline CDR1 is SGHTA and CDR2 FQGNSA. The CDR3 contains 18 residues. CDR3 sequence: CASSLRRDTGTSGSSQYF. The CDR3 DNA is TGTGCCAGCAGCTTACGCCGGGACACCGGGACTAGCGGGTCCTCCCAGTACTTC.

The chain has TRBV18 and TRBJ1-1, with 8 positions matching TRBD1. This CDR3 region has 15 residues. Germline CDR1 is KGHSH and CDR2 is LQKENI. After removal of 6 bases from V and 6 bases from J, the junction contained 12 bases not matched to a gene. The CDR3: CASSRSGQEGPEAFF. CDR3 coding DNA: TGTGCCAGCTCCCGATCGGGACAGGAGGGTCCTGAAGCTTTCTTT. The complete variable domain, with remaining parts taken from reference TRBV18 and TRBJ1-1, reads NAGVMQNPRHLVRRRGQEARLRCSPMKGHSHVYWYRQLPEEGLKFMVYLQKENIIDESGMPKERFSAEFPKEGPSILRIQQVVRGDSAAYFCASSRSGQEGPEAFFGQGTRLTVV.

The V gene is TRBV7-2, the J gene TRBJ2-1; TRBD2 might be the D (6 bases). The V gene lost 4 bases and the J gene lost 6 bases, with 16 bases spanning the gap. The CDR3 is made up of 15 amino acids. Germline lookup yields CDR1 SGHTA and CDR2 FQGNSA. CDR3 sequence (DNA): TGTGCCAGCAGCTCGTGGGGGGAGAGCCCCAATGAGCAGTTCTTC. This gives the protein CASSSWGESPNEQFF.

This clone turned up a few times. The J gene is TRBJ2-7, the V gene TRBV18, with 14 positions matching TRBD2. This CDR3 spans 16 amino acids. The trim removed 0 bases at V and 4 bases at J, leaving 2 bases unmatched. CDR1 and CDR2 from the germline V gene are KGHSH and LQKENI. CDR3 bases: TGTGCCAGCTCACCACCGGGACTAGCGGGAGTTTACGAGCAGTACTTC. It specifies CASSPPGLAGVYEQYF. Filled out from reference TRBV18 and TRBJ2-7, the complete variable domain reads NAGVMQNPRHLVRRRGQEARLRCSPMKGHSHVYWYRQLPEEGLKFMVYLQKENIIDESGMPKERFSAEFPKEGPSILRIQQVVRGDSAAYFCASSPPGLAGVYEQYFGPGTRLTVT.

The chain joins TRBV3-1 (or the pseudogene TRBV3-2) to TRBJ1-6; unclear D gene. The length of the CDR3 is 16 residues. The V and J ends lost 1 base and 3 bases respectively, with 10 bases between them. Looked up from germline, CDR1 is LGHDT and CDR2 is YNNKEL (reference sequence). Here the CDR3 reads CASSQVSRGYNSPLHF. DNA of the CDR3: TGTGCCAGCAGCCAAGTTAGCCGGGGCTATAATTCACCCCTCCACTTT.

This clone was seen a few times. Other DNA variants within this sample encode the same CDR3. The chain couples TRBV7-2 to TRBJ1-1; D possibly corresponds to TRBD1 (5 bases). The CDR3 sequence is 13 residues long. Germline V gene lookup returns CDR1 SGHTA and CDR2 FQGNSA. Trimming removed 4 bases at V and 4 bases at J, with 10 bases between. CDR3 protein: CASSSQGGTEAFF. The CDR3 bases are TGTGCCAGCAGCTCTCAGGGAGGCACTGAAGCTTTCTTT.

The chain has TRBV7-2 and TRBJ1-2; TRBD1 is a possible D gene (5 bases). This CDR3 is built from 13 residues. Germline-derived CDR1 and CDR2 are SGHTA and FQGNSA. The V and J ends lost 5 bases and 1 base respectively, with 8 bases between them. CDR3 DNA sequence: TGTGCCAGCAGCCCCGACAGTAACTATGGCTACACCTTC. Amino acids: CASSPDSNYGYTF.

The chain joins TRBV4-3 to TRBJ1-1, with D possibly matching TRBD1 (6 bases). Trimming left V 0 bases short and J 2 bases short, with 13 bases between. Germline assignment: CDR1 LGHNA and CDR2 YSLEER. CDR3 length equals 16 residues. For the CDR3, the DNA is TGCGCCAGCAGCCAAGATTTTAGACAGGCCAACACTGAAGCTTTCTTT. It yields the protein CASSQDFRQANTEAFF.

The V call is TRBV6-1, the J call TRBJ2-7; possibly TRBD1 for D (7 bases). Germline V lookup: CDR1 MNHNS, CDR2 SASEGT. The V end lost 2 bases, the J end lost 7 bases, and 15 bases lay between the germline ends. The CDR3 sequence is 14 residues long. The CDR3 region is CASSEFKGAGEQYF. CDR3 bases: TGTGCCAGCAGTGAATTTAAGGGGGCGGGAGAGCAGTACTTC.